Sequencing of this T cell receptor (beta chain) was carried out in a study of CD4 T cells in relation to SARS-CoV-2 and coronaviruses. For the study at large: ViraFEST: roughly ten-day antigen culture of PBMCs, then TCR beta CDR3 sequencing.

The CDR3 is made up of 17 amino acids. Trimming removed 4 bases at V and 1 base at J, with 20 bases between. Before the COVID-19 pandemic, during about 2010-2018, CD4+ T cells were taken from unexposed donors. Isolation of CD4+ T cells took place after less than twelve days in culture. Method: immunoSEQ multiplex PCR; TCRdb's copy keeps in-frame clones and lacks some. In the table there are 10,000 to 13,000 clones, roughly 84% of which are singletons. Note on this clone: Its antigen is undetermined.

J is TRBJ2-7 and V is TRBV23-1; D unclear. TRBV23-1 is classed as an ORF, of uncertain function. Sequenced sample: CD4+ T cells from PBMCs, cultured in vitro. This clonotype was obtained from a human donor in good health. CDR3 sequence (DNA): TGCGCCAGCAGTCCGAATGGGTTATGCAGCTTGTCCTACGAGCAGTACTTC. The encoded protein is CASSPNGLCSLSYEQYF.